This T cell receptor (beta chain) was identified during a study of regulatory T cells in long-lasting Graves disease. Germline-derived CDR1 and CDR2 are SEHNR and FQNEAQ (reference sequence). The CDR3 spans 16 residues. Trimming took 5 bases from V and 3 from J, leaving 17 bases between them. This clonotype appeared a few times. Assembly of TCR beta libraries relied on iRepertoire HTBI primers together with Arm-PCR of CDR3 regions. TCRdb fed the multiplex PCR reads into MiXCR, producing one record per CDR3 protein. The sample yields around 480,000 distinct CDR3 sequences, 15% to 20% seen once. The sample's time point: newly diagnosed GD, antithyroid drugs for less than 3 months. Making the TCR library involved RNA that had been extracted from PBMCs. The same data also went into a second study, on T cells in Graves' hyperthyroidism and ophthalmopathy. From that second work: First-round RT-PCR with HTBI primers amplified the TCR CDR3 region.

The chain links TRBV7-9 to TRBJ1-5; D unclear. This sequence was found in a woman aged 35-65 years with Graves disease. Source: peripheral blood mononuclear cells (PBMCs), taken at new diagnosis, from a patient treated with antithyroid drugs. CDR3 protein: CASSLPIPGVNQPQHF. DNA for the CDR3: TGTGCCAGCAGCCTACCTATTCCAGGAGTCAATCAGCCCCAGCATTTT.